This TCR beta chain was observed in a study of OX40 agonist ivuxolimab in advanced cancers. TCRdb's copy holds only in-frame clones and misses some; the assay was immunoSEQ multiplex PCR. This table holds some 77,000 clones, 70% to 90% found once. This sample comprised CD4+ or CD8+ T cells sorted from blood, obtained in a trial of the OX40 agonist ivuxolimab. This TCR was recovered from an adult with an advanced solid tumor such as melanoma, head and neck, liver or kidney cancer.

CDR3 protein: CASGLAWTGGGGYTF. CDR3 nucleotide sequence: TGTGCTAGTGGTTTGGCGTGGACGGGCGGGGGCGGCTACACCTTC. This rearrangement joins TRBV12-5 to TRBJ1-2; maybe TRBD1 (6 bases). Per the germline V gene, CDR1 is LGHNT and CDR2 is FRNRAP. V was cut by 1 base and J by 8 bases, with 17 bases left in between. CDR3 length equals 15 residues.